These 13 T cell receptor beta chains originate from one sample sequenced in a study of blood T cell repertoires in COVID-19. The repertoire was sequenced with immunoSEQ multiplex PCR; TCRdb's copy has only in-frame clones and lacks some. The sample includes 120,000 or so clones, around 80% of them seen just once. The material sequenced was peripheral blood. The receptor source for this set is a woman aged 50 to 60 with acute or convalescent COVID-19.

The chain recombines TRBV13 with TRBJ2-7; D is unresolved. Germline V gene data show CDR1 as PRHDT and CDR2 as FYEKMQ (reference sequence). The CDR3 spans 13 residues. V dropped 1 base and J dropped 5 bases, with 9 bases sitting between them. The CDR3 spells CASSLVRIHEQYF. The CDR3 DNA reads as TGTGCCAGCAGCTTAGTCAGGATCCACGAGCAGTACTTC.

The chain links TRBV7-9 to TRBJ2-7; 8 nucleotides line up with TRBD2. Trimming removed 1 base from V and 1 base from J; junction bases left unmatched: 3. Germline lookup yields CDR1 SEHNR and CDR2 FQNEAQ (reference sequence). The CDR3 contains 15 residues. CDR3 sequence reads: CASSLGGGRSYEQYF. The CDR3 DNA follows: TGTGCCAGCAGCTTAGGGGGCGGGAGGTCCTACGAGCAGTACTTC.

The CDR3 reads CASSKTPPKGRGTEAFF. DNA of the CDR3: TGTGCCAGCAGCAAAACGCCCCCAAAGGGTAGGGGCACTGAAGCTTTCTTT. This chain connects TRBV21-1 to TRBJ1-1; TRBD1, the table's D call, lacks a check against the DNA. TRBV21-1 has pseudogene status. The CDR3 spans 17 residues.

In nucleotides, the CDR3 is TGTGCCATCAGTGACCCAGCAGGGGTAAGAGATACGCAGTATTTT. Translating gives CAISDPAGVRDTQYF. J is TRBJ2-3 and V is TRBV10-3; D is possibly TRBD1 (6 bases). V lost 3 bases and J 5 bases, leaving 15 bases between the germline ends. The germline gives CDR1 ENHRY, CDR2 SYGVKD. The CDR3 sequence is 15 residues long.

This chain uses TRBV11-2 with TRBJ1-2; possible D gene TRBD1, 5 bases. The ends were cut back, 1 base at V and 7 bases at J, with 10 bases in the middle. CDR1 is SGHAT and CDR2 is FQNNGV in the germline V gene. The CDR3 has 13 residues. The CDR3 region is CASSLGQGSGYTF. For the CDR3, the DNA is TGTGCCAGCAGCTTAGGTCAGGGTAGTGGCTACACCTTC.

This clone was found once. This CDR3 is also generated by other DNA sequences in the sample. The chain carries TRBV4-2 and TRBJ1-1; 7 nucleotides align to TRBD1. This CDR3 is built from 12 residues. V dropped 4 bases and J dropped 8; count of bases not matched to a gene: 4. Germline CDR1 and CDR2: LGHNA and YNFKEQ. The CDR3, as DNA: TGTGCCAGCAGCCCAGGGACAGCCGAAGCTTTCTTT. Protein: CASSPGTAEAFF.

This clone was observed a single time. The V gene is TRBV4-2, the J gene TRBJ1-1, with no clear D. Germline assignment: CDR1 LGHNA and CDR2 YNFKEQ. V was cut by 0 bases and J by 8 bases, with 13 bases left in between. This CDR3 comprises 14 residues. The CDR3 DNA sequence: TGTGCCAGCAGCCAAGATCGAGGGATCACCGAAGCTTTCTTT. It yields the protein CASSQDRGITEAFF.

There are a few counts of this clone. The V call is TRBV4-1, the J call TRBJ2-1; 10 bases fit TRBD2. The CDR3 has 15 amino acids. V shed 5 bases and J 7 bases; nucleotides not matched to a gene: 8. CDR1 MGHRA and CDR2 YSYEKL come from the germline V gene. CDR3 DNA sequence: TGCGCCAGCAGCAGCGGAGCGGGGGGGATTAATGAGCAGTTCTTC. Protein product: CASSSGAGGINEQFF.

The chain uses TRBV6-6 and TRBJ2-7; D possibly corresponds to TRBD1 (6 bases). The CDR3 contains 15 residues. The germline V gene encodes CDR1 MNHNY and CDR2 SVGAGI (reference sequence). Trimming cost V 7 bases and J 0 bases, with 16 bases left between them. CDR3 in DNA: TGTGCCAGCAAGAATGACAGGCCCTCCTCCTACGAGCAGTACTTC. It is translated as CASKNDRPSSYEQYF.

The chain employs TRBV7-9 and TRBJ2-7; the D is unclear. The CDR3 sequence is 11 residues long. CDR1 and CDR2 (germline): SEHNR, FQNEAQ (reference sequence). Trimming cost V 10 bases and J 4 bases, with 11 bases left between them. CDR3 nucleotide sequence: TGTGCCACCGGAGACGGGTACGAGCAGTACTTC. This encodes CATGDGYEQYF.

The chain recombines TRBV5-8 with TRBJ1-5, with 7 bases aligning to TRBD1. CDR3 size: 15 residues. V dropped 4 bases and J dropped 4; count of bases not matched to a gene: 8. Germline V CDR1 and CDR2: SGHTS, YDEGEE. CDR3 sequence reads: CASSEGQRTNQPQHF. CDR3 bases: TGTGCCAGCAGCGAGGGACAGCGAACTAATCAGCCCCAGCATTTT.

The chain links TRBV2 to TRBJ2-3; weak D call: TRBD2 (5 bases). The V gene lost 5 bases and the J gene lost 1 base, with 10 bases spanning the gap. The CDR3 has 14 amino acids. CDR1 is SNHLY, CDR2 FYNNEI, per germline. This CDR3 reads CASSSWTGTDTQYF. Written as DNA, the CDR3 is TGTGCCAGCAGTTCCTGGACTGGCACAGATACGCAGTATTTT.

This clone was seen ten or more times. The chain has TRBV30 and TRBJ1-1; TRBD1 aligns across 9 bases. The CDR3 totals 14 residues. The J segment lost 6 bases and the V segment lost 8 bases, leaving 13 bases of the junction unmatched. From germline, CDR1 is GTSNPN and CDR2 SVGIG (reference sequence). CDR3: CAVRDRVSSAEAFF. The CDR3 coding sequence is TGTGCCGTCCGGGACAGGGTCAGCTCAGCTGAAGCTTTCTTT.